Below, one T cell receptor (beta chain) is given with its context. Its specificity is unknown. The source material, RNA transcripts, was used to amplify TCR beta CDR3 regions. HTBI primers were the set used in a first-round RT-PCR of the TCR CDR3. TCRdb re-derived calls from the multiplex PCR reads in MiXCR, one entry per CDR3 protein. The sample shows 300,000 to 400,000 distinct CDR3 sequences, 18% of them seen only once. The V end lost 5 bases, the J end lost 1 base, and 15 bases lay between the germline ends. The CDR3 extends over 15 amino acids. From germline, CDR1 is MNHEY and CDR2 SMNVEV (reference sequence). The data were obtained in a study of T cells in Graves' hyperthyroidism and ophthalmopathy. Whole-study results and caveats: The majority of expanded thyroid clonotypes above 0.001 also appeared in blood.

Hyperthyroidism was newly diagnosed in patients aged 18 to 65 (duration under 2 months). The source of this sequence is a woman in her fifties or sixties with Graves' hyperthyroidism. V usage is TRBV27 and J usage is TRBJ2-7; the D gene could be TRBD1 or TRBD2 (5 bases each). The sequencing sample was made of blood. The CDR3, as DNA: TGTGCCAGCAGTGTGTTTACAGGACTTTCCTACGAGCAGTACTTC. It yields the protein CASSVFTGLSYEQYF.